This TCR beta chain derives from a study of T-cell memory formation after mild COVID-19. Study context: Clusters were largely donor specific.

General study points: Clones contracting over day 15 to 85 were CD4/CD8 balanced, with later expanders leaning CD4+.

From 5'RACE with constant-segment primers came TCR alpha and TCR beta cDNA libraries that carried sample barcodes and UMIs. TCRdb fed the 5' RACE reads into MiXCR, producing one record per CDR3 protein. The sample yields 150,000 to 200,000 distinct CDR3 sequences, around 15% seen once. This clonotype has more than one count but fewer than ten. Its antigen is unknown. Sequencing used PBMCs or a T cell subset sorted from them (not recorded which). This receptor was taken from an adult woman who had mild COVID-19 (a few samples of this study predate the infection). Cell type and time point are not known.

The CDR3 is CASSPSVSSYEQYF. DNA for the CDR3: TGTGCCAGCTCACCTAGCGTTTCCTCCTACGAGCAGTACTTC. The V gene is TRBV18, the J gene TRBJ2-7; TRBD2 is a possible D gene (5 bases). The CDR3 has 14 amino acids. The V and J ends lost 3 bases and 0 bases respectively, with 9 bases between them. Germline V gene data show CDR1 as KGHSH and CDR2 as LQKENI.